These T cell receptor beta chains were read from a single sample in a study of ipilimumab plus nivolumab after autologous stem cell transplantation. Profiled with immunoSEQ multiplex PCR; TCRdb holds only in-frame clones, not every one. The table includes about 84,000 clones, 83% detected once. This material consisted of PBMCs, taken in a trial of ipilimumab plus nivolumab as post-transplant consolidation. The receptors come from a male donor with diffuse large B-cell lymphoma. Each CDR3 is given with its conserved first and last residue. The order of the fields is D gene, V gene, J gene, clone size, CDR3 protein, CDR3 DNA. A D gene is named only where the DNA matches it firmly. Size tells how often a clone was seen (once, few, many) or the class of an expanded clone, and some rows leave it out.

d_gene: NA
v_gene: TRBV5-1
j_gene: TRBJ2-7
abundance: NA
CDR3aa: CASSLSAFGSYEQYF
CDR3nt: TGCGCCAGCAGCTTGTCCGCGTTTGGATCCTACGAGCAGTACTTC

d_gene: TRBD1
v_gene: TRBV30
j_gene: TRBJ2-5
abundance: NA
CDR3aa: CAWSRGQGVLETQYF
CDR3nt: TGTGCCTGGAGCAGGGGACAGGGGGTTTTGGAGACCCAGTACTTC

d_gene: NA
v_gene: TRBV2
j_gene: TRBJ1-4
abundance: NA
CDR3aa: CASSPRRPEHTKLFF
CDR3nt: TGTGCCAGCAGCCCCAGGAGGCCGGAGCACACCAAACTGTTTTTT

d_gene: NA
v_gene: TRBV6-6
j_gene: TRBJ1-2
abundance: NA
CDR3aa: CASSPGRNYGYTF
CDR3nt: TGTGCCAGCAGTCCCGGCCGTAACTATGGCTACACCTTC

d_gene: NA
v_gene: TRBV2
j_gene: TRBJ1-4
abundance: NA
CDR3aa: CASSGATNEKLFF
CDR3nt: TGTGCCAGCAGTGGGGCAACTAATGAAAAACTGTTTTTT

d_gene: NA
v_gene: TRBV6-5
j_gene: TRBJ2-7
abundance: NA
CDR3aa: CASSYSNSYEQYF
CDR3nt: TGTGCCAGCAGTTACTCGAACAGCTACGAGCAGTACTTC

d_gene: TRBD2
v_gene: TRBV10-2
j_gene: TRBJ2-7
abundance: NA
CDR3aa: CASSDWTSGAGEQYF
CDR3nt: TGCGCCAGCAGTGACTGGACTAGCGGGGCGGGAGAGCAGTACTTC

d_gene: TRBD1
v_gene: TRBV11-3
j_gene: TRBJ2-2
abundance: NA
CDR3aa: CASSPGTANTGELFF
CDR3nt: TGTGCCAGCAGCCCCGGGACAGCGAACACCGGGGAGCTGTTTTTT

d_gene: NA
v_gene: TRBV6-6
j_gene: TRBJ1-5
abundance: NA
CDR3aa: CASSYLRVQQPQHF
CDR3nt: TGTGCCAGCAGTTACCTCAGGGTACAGCAGCCCCAGCATTTT

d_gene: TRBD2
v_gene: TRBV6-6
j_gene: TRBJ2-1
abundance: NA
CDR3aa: CASRSVAGVSYNEQFF
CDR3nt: TGTGCCAGCAGGAGTGTAGCGGGGGTGAGTTACAATGAGCAGTTCTTC

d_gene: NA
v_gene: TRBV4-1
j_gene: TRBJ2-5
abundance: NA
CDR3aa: CASSHFSGRGAGETQYF
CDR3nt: TGCGCCAGCAGCCACTTCAGTGGTAGGGGGGCCGGAGAGACCCAGTACTTC

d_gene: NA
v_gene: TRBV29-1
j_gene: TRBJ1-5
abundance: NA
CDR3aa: CSAQTEWGDQPQHF
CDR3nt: TGCAGCGCCCAGACAGAATGGGGAGATCAGCCCCAGCATTTT

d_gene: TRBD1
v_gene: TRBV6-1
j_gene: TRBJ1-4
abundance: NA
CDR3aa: CASSAGGRGRTNEKLFF
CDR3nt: TGTGCCAGCAGTGCGGGAGGCAGGGGGCGGACTAATGAAAAACTGTTTTTT

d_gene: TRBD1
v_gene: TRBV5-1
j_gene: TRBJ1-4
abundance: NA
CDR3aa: CASSPGQGEEKLFF
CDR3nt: TGCGCCAGCAGCCCGGGACAGGGGGAAGAAAAACTGTTTTTT

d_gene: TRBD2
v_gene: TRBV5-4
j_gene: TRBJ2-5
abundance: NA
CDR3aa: CASSLAASGETQYF
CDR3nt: TGTGCCAGCAGCTTGGCGGCTAGCGGGGAGACCCAGTACTTC

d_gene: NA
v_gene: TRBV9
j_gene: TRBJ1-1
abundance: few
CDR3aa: CASSVDGGTNTEAFF
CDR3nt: TGTGCCAGCAGCGTAGACGGAGGGACGAACACTGAAGCTTTCTTT

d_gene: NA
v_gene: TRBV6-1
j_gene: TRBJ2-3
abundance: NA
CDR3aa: CASSELGGAPSTQYF
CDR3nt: TGTGCCAGCAGTGAGTTGGGGGGGGCCCCAAGTACGCAGTATTTT

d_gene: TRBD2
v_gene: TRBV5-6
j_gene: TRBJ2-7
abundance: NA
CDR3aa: CASSLGLARYEQYF
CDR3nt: TGTGCCAGCAGCTTGGGACTAGCTCGTTACGAGCAGTACTTC

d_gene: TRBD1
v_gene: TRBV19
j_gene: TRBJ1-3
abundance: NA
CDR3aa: CASQDRPGNTIYF
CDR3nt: TGTGCCTCCCAGGACAGGCCTGGAAACACCATATATTTT

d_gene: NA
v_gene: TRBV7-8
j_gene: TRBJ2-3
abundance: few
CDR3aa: CASSLGTANTDTQYF
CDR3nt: TGTGCCAGCAGCTTAGGGACAGCCAACACAGATACGCAGTATTTT

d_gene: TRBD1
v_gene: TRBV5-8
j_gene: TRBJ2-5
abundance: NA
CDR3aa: CASSLYGTGRETQYF
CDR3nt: TGTGCCAGCAGCTTGTACGGGACAGGGCGGGAGACCCAGTACTTC

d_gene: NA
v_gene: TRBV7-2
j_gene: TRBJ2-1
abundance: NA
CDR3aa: CASSLAGGVYNEQFF
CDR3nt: TGTGCCAGCAGCTTAGCGGGGGGCGTCTACAATGAGCAGTTCTTC

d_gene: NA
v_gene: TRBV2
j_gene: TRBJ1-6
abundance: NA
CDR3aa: CASRETIGSPLHF
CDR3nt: TGTGCCAGCAGGGAAACCATAGGTTCACCCCTCCACTTT

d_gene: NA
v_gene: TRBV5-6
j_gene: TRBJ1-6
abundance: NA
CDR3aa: CASSSGLGNSPLHF
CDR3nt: TGTGCCAGCAGCTCCGGACTCGGGAATTCACCCCTCCACTTT

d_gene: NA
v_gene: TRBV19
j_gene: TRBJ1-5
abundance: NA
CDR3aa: CASLTTGYSNQPQHF
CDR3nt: TGTGCCAGCCTAACTACGGGGTATAGCAATCAGCCCCAGCATTTT

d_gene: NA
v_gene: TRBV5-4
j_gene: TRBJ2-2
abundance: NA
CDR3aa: CASRPWGGPSGELFF
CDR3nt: TGTGCCAGCAGACCTTGGGGGGGGCCCTCCGGGGAGCTGTTTTTT

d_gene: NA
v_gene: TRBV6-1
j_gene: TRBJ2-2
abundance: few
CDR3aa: CAGGNVAGELFF
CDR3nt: TGTGCCGGGGGAAACGTGGCCGGGGAGCTGTTTTTT

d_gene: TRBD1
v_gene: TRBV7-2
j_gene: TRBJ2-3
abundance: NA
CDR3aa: CASSQEAQGADTQYF
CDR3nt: TGTGCCAGCAGCCAAGAGGCGCAGGGGGCAGATACGCAGTATTTT

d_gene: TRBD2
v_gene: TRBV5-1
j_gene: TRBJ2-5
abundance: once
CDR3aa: CASSLVAGGIETQYF
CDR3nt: TGCGCCAGCAGCTTGGTCGCGGGAGGGATTGAGACCCAGTACTTC

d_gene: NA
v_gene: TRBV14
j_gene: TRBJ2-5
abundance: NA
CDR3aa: CASKNSQETQYF
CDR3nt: TGTGCCAGCAAAAACAGCCAAGAGACCCAGTACTTC

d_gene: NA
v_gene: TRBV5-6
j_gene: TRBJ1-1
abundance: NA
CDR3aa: CASSSEYGGNTEAFF
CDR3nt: TGTGCCAGCAGCTCAGAGTATGGGGGAAACACTGAAGCTTTCTTT

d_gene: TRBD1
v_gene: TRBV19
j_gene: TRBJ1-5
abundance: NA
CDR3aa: CASLGQGAQPQHF
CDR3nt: TGTGCCAGTCTGGGACAGGGGGCCCAGCCCCAGCATTTT

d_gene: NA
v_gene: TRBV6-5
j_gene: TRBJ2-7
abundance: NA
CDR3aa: CAARPASSYEQYF
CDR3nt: TGTGCAGCCCGACCCGCAAGCTCCTACGAGCAGTACTTC

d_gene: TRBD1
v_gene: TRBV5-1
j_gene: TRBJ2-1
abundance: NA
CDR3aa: CASSLVGTGKTNEQFF
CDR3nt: TGCGCCAGCAGCTTGGTTGGGACAGGGAAGACCAATGAGCAGTTCTTC

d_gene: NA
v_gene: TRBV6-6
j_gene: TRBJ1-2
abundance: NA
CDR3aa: CASSYSLGGYTF
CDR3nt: TGTGCCAGCAGTTACTCTCTCGGTGGCTACACCTTC

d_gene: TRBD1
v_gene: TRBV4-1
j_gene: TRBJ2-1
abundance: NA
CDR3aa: CATAPTGWHEQFF
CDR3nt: TGCGCCACAGCCCCGACAGGGTGGCATGAGCAGTTCTTC

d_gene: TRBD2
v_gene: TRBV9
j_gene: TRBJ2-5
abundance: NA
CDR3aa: CATNLAGYQETQYF
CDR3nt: TGTGCCACTAACCTAGCGGGGTATCAAGAGACCCAGTACTTC

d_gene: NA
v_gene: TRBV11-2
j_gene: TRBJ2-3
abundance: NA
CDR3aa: CASSPSPLDLAQYF
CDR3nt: TGTGCCAGCAGCCCCTCTCCACTAGATCTGGCGCAGTATTTT

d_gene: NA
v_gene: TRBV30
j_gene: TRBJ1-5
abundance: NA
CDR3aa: CAWTPQNSNQPQHF
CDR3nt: TGTGCCTGGACCCCACAGAATAGCAATCAGCCCCAGCATTTT

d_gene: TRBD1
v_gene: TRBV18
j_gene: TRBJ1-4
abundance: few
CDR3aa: CASSQKQGASEKLFF
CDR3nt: TGTGCCAGCTCACAAAAACAGGGGGCGAGTGAAAAACTGTTTTTT

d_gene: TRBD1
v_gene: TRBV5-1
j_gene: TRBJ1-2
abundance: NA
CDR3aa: CASRLGPGGDYGYTF
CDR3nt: TGCGCCAGCAGATTGGGTCCAGGGGGCGACTATGGCTACACCTTC

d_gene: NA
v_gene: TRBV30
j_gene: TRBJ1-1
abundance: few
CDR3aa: CALEGNTEAFF
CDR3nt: TGTGCCCTGGAGGGAAACACTGAAGCTTTCTTT

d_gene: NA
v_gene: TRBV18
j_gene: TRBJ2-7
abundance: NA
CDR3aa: CASSPGSGRSGEQYF
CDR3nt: TGTGCCAGCTCACCAGGGTCCGGGCGGTCGGGGGAGCAGTACTTC

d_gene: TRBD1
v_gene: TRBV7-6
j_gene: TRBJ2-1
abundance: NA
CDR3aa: CASSPRTGWYNEQFF
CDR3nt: TGTGCCAGCAGCCCCCGGACAGGTTGGTACAATGAGCAGTTCTTC

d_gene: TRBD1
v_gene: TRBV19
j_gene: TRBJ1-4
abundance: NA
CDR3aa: CASSDRGLGEKLFF
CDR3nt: TGTGCCAGTAGCGACAGGGGATTAGGTGAAAAACTGTTTTTT

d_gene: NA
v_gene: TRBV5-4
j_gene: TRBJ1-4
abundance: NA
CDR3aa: CASSLDRDGEKLFF
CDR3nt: TGTGCCAGCAGCTTGGATAGGGACGGGGAAAAACTGTTTTTT

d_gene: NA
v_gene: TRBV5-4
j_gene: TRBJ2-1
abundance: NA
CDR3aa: CASSLAPGANSYNEQFF
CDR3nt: TGTGCCAGCAGCTTGGCGCCCGGAGCCAACTCCTACAATGAGCAGTTCTTC

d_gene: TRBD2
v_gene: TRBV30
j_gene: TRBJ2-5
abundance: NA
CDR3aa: CAWTGTSGGPQETQYF
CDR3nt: TGTGCCTGGACTGGGACTAGCGGGGGGCCCCAAGAGACCCAGTACTTC

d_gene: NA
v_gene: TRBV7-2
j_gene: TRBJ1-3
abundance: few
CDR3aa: CASSPFGNTIYF
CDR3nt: TGTGCCAGCAGCCCGTTTGGAAACACCATATATTTT

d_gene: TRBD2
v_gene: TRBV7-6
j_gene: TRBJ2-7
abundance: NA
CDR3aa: CASRDTSGGASYEQYF
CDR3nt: TGTGCCAGCAGGGACACTAGCGGGGGGGCCTCCTACGAGCAGTACTTC

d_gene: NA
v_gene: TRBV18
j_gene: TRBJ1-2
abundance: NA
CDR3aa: CASSPTRTQNYGYTF
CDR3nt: TGTGCCAGCTCACCAACCCGGACACAAAACTATGGCTACACCTTC

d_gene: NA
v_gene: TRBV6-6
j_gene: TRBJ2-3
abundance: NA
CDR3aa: CANSYNQGGRTDTQYF
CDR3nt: TGTGCCAACAGTTACAATCAGGGGGGTAGGACAGATACGCAGTATTTT

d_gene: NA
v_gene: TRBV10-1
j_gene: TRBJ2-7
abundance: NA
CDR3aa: CASSDDGEQYF
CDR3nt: TGCGCCAGCAGTGACGACGGCGAGCAGTACTTC

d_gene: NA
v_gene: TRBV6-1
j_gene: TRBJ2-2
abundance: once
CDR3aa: CASTGTLNTGELFF
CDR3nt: TGTGCCAGCACCGGGACTCTAAACACCGGGGAGCTGTTTTTT

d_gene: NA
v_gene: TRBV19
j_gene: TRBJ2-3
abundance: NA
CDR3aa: CASSRVGTQYF
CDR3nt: TGTGCCAGTAGTCGAGTGGGAACGCAGTATTTT

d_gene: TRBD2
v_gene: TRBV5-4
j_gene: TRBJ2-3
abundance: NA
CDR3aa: CASSLERGGNADTQYF
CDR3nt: TGTGCCAGCAGCTTGGAACGCGGGGGAAACGCAGATACGCAGTATTTT

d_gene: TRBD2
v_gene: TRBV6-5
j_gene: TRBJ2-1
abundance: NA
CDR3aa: CASSYRAGSPYNEQFF
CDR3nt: TGTGCCAGCAGTTACAGAGCGGGGAGCCCCTACAATGAGCAGTTCTTC

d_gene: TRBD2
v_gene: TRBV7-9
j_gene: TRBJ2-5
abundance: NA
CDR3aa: CASSRSGGGETQYF
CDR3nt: TGTGCCAGCAGCCGAAGCGGGGGCGGAGAGACCCAGTACTTC

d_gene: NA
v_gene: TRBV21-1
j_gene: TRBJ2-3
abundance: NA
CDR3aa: CASSKVWSSGGSTDTQYF
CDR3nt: TGTGCCAGCAGCAAAGTCTGGTCTAGCGGGGGTAGCACAGATACGCAGTATTTT